Listed below are T cell receptor beta chains from one sample, sequenced in a study of T cell changes during pregnancy in multiple sclerosis. Data came from immunoSEQ multiplex PCR; TCRdb stores just in-frame clones and leaves some out. The data contain 90,000 or so clones, around 94% of them singletons. The material was peripheral blood, obtained after pregnancy. The source of these receptors is a female donor in good health, enrolled as a control in a pregnancy study. CDR3s include the opening cysteine and the closing phenylalanine or tryptophan. The order of the fields is J gene, clone size, V gene, D gene, CDR3 DNA, CDR3 protein. The D gene is left open where the match is weak. Clone size, where shown, is once, few, many, or a class for clones that have expanded.

j_gene: TRBJ1-2
abundance: NA
v_gene: TRBV2
d_gene: NA
CDR3nt: TGTGCCAGCAGTGAAAGGTTGGGGGGGCTGGGGGGCTACACCTTC
CDR3aa: CASSERLGGLGGYTF

j_gene: TRBJ2-7
abundance: NA
v_gene: TRBV4-1
d_gene: TRBD2
CDR3nt: TGCGCCAGCAGCCAAGAAAAGCGGGAGTCGACCTACGAGCAGTACTTC
CDR3aa: CASSQEKRESTYEQYF

j_gene: TRBJ1-1
abundance: NA
v_gene: TRBV5-6
d_gene: NA
CDR3nt: TGTGCCAGCAGCCACCCGAGCACTGAAGCTTTCTTT
CDR3aa: CASSHPSTEAFF

j_gene: TRBJ2-1
abundance: NA
v_gene: TRBV5-1
d_gene: TRBD2
CDR3nt: TGCGCCAGCAGTCATTCTGGGGGGGGATCCTACAATGAGCAGTTCTTC
CDR3aa: CASSHSGGGSYNEQFF

j_gene: TRBJ2-3
abundance: NA
v_gene: TRBV5-1
d_gene: TRBD2
CDR3nt: TGCGCCAGCAGCATCTCTAGCGGGAGCGAGTTAGATACGCAGTATTTT
CDR3aa: CASSISSGSELDTQYF

j_gene: TRBJ2-7
abundance: few
v_gene: TRBV29-1
d_gene: NA
CDR3nt: TGCAGCGTTGAAATACAAGACTACGAGCAGTACTTC
CDR3aa: CSVEIQDYEQYF

j_gene: TRBJ2-7
abundance: NA
v_gene: TRBV30
d_gene: NA
CDR3nt: TGTGCCTGGACCCGGGGGACCGGATCCAACGAGCAGTACTTC
CDR3aa: CAWTRGTGSNEQYF

j_gene: TRBJ2-7
abundance: NA
v_gene: TRBV27
d_gene: TRBD2
CDR3nt: TGTGCCAGCCGCCCGGGAGGATCCTACGAGCAGTACTTC
CDR3aa: CASRPGGSYEQYF

j_gene: TRBJ2-1
abundance: NA
v_gene: TRBV7-9
d_gene: NA
CDR3nt: TGTGCCAGCAGCGTACAGGGTCTCTACAATGAGCAGTTCTTC
CDR3aa: CASSVQGLYNEQFF

j_gene: TRBJ1-2
abundance: NA
v_gene: TRBV13
d_gene: NA
CDR3nt: TGTGCCAGCAGCTTAGTGGACAGCGCCTATGGCTACACCTTC
CDR3aa: CASSLVDSAYGYTF

j_gene: TRBJ2-7
abundance: NA
v_gene: TRBV30
d_gene: NA
CDR3nt: TGTGCCTGGAGTTCTGGGCCCCTTTCCTACGAGCAGTACTTC
CDR3aa: CAWSSGPLSYEQYF

j_gene: TRBJ2-7
abundance: NA
v_gene: TRBV9
d_gene: TRBD2
CDR3nt: TGTGCCAGCAGCGTAGGAACTAGCGGGGTTTACGAGCAGTACTTC
CDR3aa: CASSVGTSGVYEQYF

j_gene: TRBJ1-5
abundance: NA
v_gene: TRBV5-1
d_gene: TRBD1
CDR3nt: TGCGCCAGCAGCCCTGGACAGGGAGGTCAGCCCCAGCATTTT
CDR3aa: CASSPGQGGQPQHF

j_gene: TRBJ1-5
abundance: NA
v_gene: TRBV5-4
d_gene: TRBD1
CDR3nt: TGTGCCAGCAGCTCAGACAGGGATCAGCCCCAGCATTTT
CDR3aa: CASSSDRDQPQHF

j_gene: TRBJ1-2
abundance: NA
v_gene: TRBV5-4
d_gene: NA
CDR3nt: TGTGCCAGCAGCTTGGAGGTGACAGCTAACTATGGCTACACCTTC
CDR3aa: CASSLEVTANYGYTF

j_gene: TRBJ2-5
abundance: NA
v_gene: TRBV11-2
d_gene: NA
CDR3nt: TGTGCCAGCAGCTTCGGGAGCCAAGAGACCCAGTACTTC
CDR3aa: CASSFGSQETQYF

j_gene: TRBJ1-3
abundance: NA
v_gene: TRBV7-2
d_gene: TRBD1
CDR3nt: TGTGCCAGCAGCTCCTCACAGGGGGCGCGCGGAAACACCATATATTTT
CDR3aa: CASSSSQGARGNTIYF

j_gene: TRBJ1-1
abundance: NA
v_gene: TRBV18
d_gene: NA
CDR3nt: TGTGCCAGCTCACGTCGAAGGGAGTCTGAAGCTTTCTTT
CDR3aa: CASSRRRESEAFF

j_gene: TRBJ2-1
abundance: NA
v_gene: TRBV2
d_gene: TRBD2
CDR3nt: TGTGCCAGCAGTGAAGCAGGACTAGCGTGGGCTCACAATGAGCAGTTCTTC
CDR3aa: CASSEAGLAWAHNEQFF

j_gene: TRBJ1-2
abundance: NA
v_gene: TRBV7-2
d_gene: NA
CDR3nt: TGTGCCAGCAGCTTAGACAGGGTCGGCTACACCTTC
CDR3aa: CASSLDRVGYTF

j_gene: TRBJ2-7
abundance: once
v_gene: TRBV5-1
d_gene: TRBD2
CDR3nt: TGCGCCAGCAGCTTGGGTCTGGGGACTAGCGGGAGGAGCTCCTACGAGCAGTACTTC
CDR3aa: CASSLGLGTSGRSSYEQYF

j_gene: TRBJ1-1
abundance: NA
v_gene: TRBV6-4
d_gene: NA
CDR3nt: TGTGCCAGCAGTGACTATGCGGAGGGGATTGTTTGGACTGAAGCTTTCTTT
CDR3aa: CASSDYAEGIVWTEAFF

j_gene: TRBJ2-7
abundance: once
v_gene: TRBV6-1
d_gene: TRBD2
CDR3nt: TGTGCCAGCAGTGAAAGCGGGGGCCGTTACGAGCAGTACTTC
CDR3aa: CASSESGGRYEQYF

j_gene: TRBJ2-3
abundance: NA
v_gene: TRBV9
d_gene: NA
CDR3nt: TGTGCCAGCAGCGTTGAGCTAGCCCAGGGCACAGATACGCAGTATTTT
CDR3aa: CASSVELAQGTDTQYF

j_gene: TRBJ2-1
abundance: NA
v_gene: TRBV27
d_gene: NA
CDR3nt: TGTGCCAGCAGTTTCATGGCGGGGGCCTACTACAATGAGCAGTTCTTC
CDR3aa: CASSFMAGAYYNEQFF

j_gene: TRBJ2-5
abundance: NA
v_gene: TRBV5-1
d_gene: NA
CDR3nt: TGCGCCAGCAGCATGAACCAGGGCCGGGAGACCCAGTACTTC
CDR3aa: CASSMNQGRETQYF

j_gene: TRBJ2-5
abundance: NA
v_gene: TRBV4-1
d_gene: NA
CDR3nt: TGCGCCAGCAGCCAAGAGGTGGGGCTGGAGACCCAGTACTTC
CDR3aa: CASSQEVGLETQYF

j_gene: TRBJ1-5
abundance: NA
v_gene: TRBV5-1
d_gene: NA
CDR3nt: TGCGCCAGCAGTCTTTCTCAGCCCCAGCATTTT
CDR3aa: CASSLSQPQHF

j_gene: TRBJ2-7
abundance: once
v_gene: TRBV5-6
d_gene: TRBD1
CDR3nt: TGTGCCAGCAGCTCGGGCCTGGGACAGGCTACCTACGAGCAGTACTTC
CDR3aa: CASSSGLGQATYEQYF

j_gene: TRBJ2-2
abundance: NA
v_gene: TRBV15
d_gene: NA
CDR3nt: TGTGCCACCAGCAGAGGGGGCCTTGGGGCCGGGGAGCTGTTTTTT
CDR3aa: CATSRGGLGAGELFF

j_gene: TRBJ2-4
abundance: NA
v_gene: TRBV29-1
d_gene: TRBD2
CDR3nt: TGCAGCGCCGGGGACGTGGCGGGAGGAAACATTCAGTACTTC
CDR3aa: CSAGDVAGGNIQYF

j_gene: TRBJ2-7
abundance: once
v_gene: TRBV2
d_gene: TRBD1
CDR3nt: TGTGCCAAAGCCCCGGACAGGATGTCCGAGCAGTACTTC
CDR3aa: CAKAPDRMSEQYF

j_gene: TRBJ2-2
abundance: once
v_gene: TRBV5-1
d_gene: TRBD1
CDR3nt: TGCGCCAGCAGCGCCGCAGGGGGCGCGAACACCGGGGAGCTGTTTTTT
CDR3aa: CASSAAGGANTGELFF

j_gene: TRBJ2-3
abundance: NA
v_gene: TRBV5-4
d_gene: NA
CDR3nt: TGTGCCAGCAGCTTGGGGCGGGACTCTAGCACAGATACGCAGTATTTT
CDR3aa: CASSLGRDSSTDTQYF

j_gene: TRBJ1-1
abundance: NA
v_gene: TRBV7-9
d_gene: NA
CDR3nt: TGTGCCAGCAGCTCCACAGGGATAGAGGCTTTCTTT
CDR3aa: CASSSTGIEAFF

j_gene: TRBJ2-7
abundance: NA
v_gene: TRBV13
d_gene: NA
CDR3nt: TGTGCCAGCAGCCAGGGGCGGACCTACGAGCAGTACTTC
CDR3aa: CASSQGRTYEQYF

j_gene: TRBJ1-1
abundance: NA
v_gene: TRBV11-3
d_gene: NA
CDR3nt: TGTGCCAGCAGCTCTAGCTTATGGGCTGAAGCTTTCTTT
CDR3aa: CASSSSLWAEAFF

j_gene: TRBJ1-1
abundance: NA
v_gene: TRBV7-9
d_gene: NA
CDR3nt: TGTGCCAGCAGCCCCAGAGAGGCGGACTCTGAAGCTTTCTTT
CDR3aa: CASSPREADSEAFF

j_gene: TRBJ2-1
abundance: NA
v_gene: TRBV7-9
d_gene: TRBD2
CDR3nt: TGTGCCAGCAGCTTAGCACTAGCGGGAGTTCAGGATGAGCAGTTCTTC
CDR3aa: CASSLALAGVQDEQFF

j_gene: TRBJ2-1
abundance: NA
v_gene: TRBV9
d_gene: NA
CDR3nt: TGTGCCAGCAGCGTAGGAGGGCAGTTCTTC
CDR3aa: CASSVGGQFF

j_gene: TRBJ1-1
abundance: NA
v_gene: TRBV2
d_gene: NA
CDR3nt: TGTGCCACAGCAGGTACAAGAGAAGCTTTCTTT
CDR3aa: CATAGTREAFF

j_gene: TRBJ2-7
abundance: NA
v_gene: TRBV19
d_gene: TRBD2
CDR3nt: TGTGCCAGTAGTCTCCGACTAGCGGATCGTTGGGAGCAGTACTTC
CDR3aa: CASSLRLADRWEQYF

j_gene: TRBJ2-1
abundance: NA
v_gene: TRBV27
d_gene: TRBD1
CDR3nt: TGTGCCAGCAGTTCAGGGACCGGGACAGGGAAGTACAATGAGCAGTTCTTC
CDR3aa: CASSSGTGTGKYNEQFF

j_gene: TRBJ2-5
abundance: NA
v_gene: TRBV2
d_gene: TRBD1
CDR3nt: TGTGCCACCCCGGGAAGGGCGGGCCAGGGGGCCCAGTACTTC
CDR3aa: CATPGRAGQGAQYF

j_gene: TRBJ2-7
abundance: NA
v_gene: TRBV5-1
d_gene: TRBD2
CDR3nt: TGCGCCAGCAGCTTGTGGCCTAGCGGGGGGACCTACGAGCAGTACTTC
CDR3aa: CASSLWPSGGTYEQYF

j_gene: TRBJ2-3
abundance: NA
v_gene: TRBV5-5
d_gene: NA
CDR3nt: TGTGCCAGCAGCTTGGGTCTGTCCACAGATACGCAGTATTTT
CDR3aa: CASSLGLSTDTQYF

j_gene: TRBJ2-3
abundance: NA
v_gene: TRBV4-2
d_gene: TRBD2
CDR3nt: TGTGCCAGCAGCCGCCGATCGACTAGCGGGTGGCTTGGGGATACGCAGTATTTT
CDR3aa: CASSRRSTSGWLGDTQYF

j_gene: TRBJ2-5
abundance: NA
v_gene: TRBV19
d_gene: TRBD1
CDR3nt: TGTGCCAGTGCGGGGGACAGGGAGGGCCAAGAGACCCAGTACTTC
CDR3aa: CASAGDREGQETQYF

j_gene: TRBJ2-1
abundance: NA
v_gene: TRBV7-2
d_gene: TRBD2
CDR3nt: TGTGCCAGCAGCGTGACTAGCGGGAGGACTGAGCAGTTCTTC
CDR3aa: CASSVTSGRTEQFF